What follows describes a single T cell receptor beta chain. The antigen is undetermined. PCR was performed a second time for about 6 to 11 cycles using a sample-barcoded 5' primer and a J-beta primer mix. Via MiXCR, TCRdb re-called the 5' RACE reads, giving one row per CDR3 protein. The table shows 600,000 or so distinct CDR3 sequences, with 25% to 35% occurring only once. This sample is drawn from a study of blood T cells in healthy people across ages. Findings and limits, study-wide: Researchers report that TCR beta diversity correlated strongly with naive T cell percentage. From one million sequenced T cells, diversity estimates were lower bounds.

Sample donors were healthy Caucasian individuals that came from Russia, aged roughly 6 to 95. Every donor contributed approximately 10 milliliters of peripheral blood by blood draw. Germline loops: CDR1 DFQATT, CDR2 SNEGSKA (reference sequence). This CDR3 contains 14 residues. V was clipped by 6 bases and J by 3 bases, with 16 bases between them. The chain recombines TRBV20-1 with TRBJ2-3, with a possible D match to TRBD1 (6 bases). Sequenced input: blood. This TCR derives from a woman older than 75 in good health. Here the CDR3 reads CSAPRTASTDTQYF. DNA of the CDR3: TGCAGTGCCCCGAGGACAGCGTCGACAGATACGCAGTATTTT.